This T cell receptor (beta chain) was recovered during a study of blood T cell repertoires in COVID-19. Background on the study: Spain, Italy and the United States supplied samples that represented acute and convalescent COVID-19. T cells, B-cell-depleted T cells, or PBMCs provided the cDNA or gDNA that served as material.

V was clipped by 2 bases and J by 6 bases; unmatched bases: 12. CDR1 and CDR2 (germline): GTSNPN, SVGIG (reference sequence). There are 15 residues in the CDR3. Under the authors' procedure: Amplified reference gene primers provided the basis for estimating nucleated cell counts. Profiling relied on immunoSEQ multiplex PCR, and the TCRdb table lists in-frame clones only, not all of them. Clone size and the V and J calls come from that table; the DNA yielded D and trimming. The sample holds 200,000 to 250,000 clones; roughly 89% are singletons and the top ten take under 7.5%. V and J are TRBV30 and TRBJ1-2; 7 nucleotides match TRBD1. The receptor was isolated from a man in his sixties who had recovered from COVID-19. Sequenced input: peripheral blood. CDR3 nucleotides: TGTGCCTGGAGTAAAGATAGGGGGCGATCGCATGGCTACACCTTC. It translates to CAWSKDRGRSHGYTF.